This T cell receptor (beta chain) was documented in a study of blood T cell repertoires in COVID-19. Study-wide background: Both acute and convalescent COVID-19 samples were obtained from the United States, Italy and Spain.

Per the germline V gene, CDR1 is SEHNR and CDR2 is FQNEAQ (reference sequence). V was clipped by 5 bases and J by 1 base; unmatched bases: 5. This CDR3 comprises 15 residues. In the authors' methods: Amplifying reference gene primers gave estimates of nucleated cell counts. Only in-frame clones appear in the TCRdb table, and some are missing; sequencing was by immunoSEQ multiplex PCR. V, J and clone size were drawn from that table, and D and trimming were deduced from the DNA. The repertoire consists of some 21,000 clones, with around nine tenths occurring once and the leading ten covering around 18%.

V is TRBV7-9 and J is TRBJ2-3; 8 bases are shared with TRBD2. The specimen was peripheral blood. This clonotype was obtained from a man between 65 and 85 years old with active COVID-19. The CDR3 protein is CASSPPGGGTDTQYF. For the CDR3, the DNA is TGTGCCAGCAGCCCCCCGGGAGGGGGCACAGATACGCAGTATTTT.